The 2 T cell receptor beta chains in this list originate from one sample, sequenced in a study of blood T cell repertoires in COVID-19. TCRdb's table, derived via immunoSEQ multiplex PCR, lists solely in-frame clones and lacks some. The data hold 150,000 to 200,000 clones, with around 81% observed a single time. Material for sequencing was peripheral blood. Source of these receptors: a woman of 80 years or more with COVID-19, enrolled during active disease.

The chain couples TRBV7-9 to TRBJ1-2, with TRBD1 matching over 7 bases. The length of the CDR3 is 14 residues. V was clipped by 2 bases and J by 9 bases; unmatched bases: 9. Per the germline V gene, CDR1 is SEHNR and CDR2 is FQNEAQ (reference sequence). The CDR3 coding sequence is TGTGCCAGCAGCTTAAACAGGGGTATAAGCAGCTACACCTTC. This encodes CASSLNRGISSYTF. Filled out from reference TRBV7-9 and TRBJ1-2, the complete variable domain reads DTGVSQNPRHKITKRGQNVTFRCDPISEHNRLYWYRQTLGQGPEFLTYFQNEAQLEKSRLLSDRFSAERPKGSFSTLEIQRTEQGDSAMYLCASSLNRGISSYTFGSGTRLTVV.

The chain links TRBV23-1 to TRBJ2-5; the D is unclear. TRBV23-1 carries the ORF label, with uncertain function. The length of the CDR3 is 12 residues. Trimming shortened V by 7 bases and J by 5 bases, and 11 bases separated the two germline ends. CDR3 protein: CASNPWRETQYF. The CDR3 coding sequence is TGCGCCAGCAACCCTTGGCGGGAGACCCAGTACTTC.